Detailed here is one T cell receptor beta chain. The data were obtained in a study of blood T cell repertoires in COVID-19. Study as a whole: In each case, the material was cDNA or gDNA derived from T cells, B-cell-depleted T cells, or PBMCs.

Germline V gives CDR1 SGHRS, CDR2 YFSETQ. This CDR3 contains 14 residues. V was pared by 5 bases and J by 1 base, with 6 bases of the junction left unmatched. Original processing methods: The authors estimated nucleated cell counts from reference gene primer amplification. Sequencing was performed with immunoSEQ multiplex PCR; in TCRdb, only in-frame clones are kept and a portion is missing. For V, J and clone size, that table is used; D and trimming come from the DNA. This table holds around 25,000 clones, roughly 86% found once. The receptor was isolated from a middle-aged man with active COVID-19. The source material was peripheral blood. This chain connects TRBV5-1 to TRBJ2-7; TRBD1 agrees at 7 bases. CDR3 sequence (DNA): TGCGCCAGCAGTGACAGGGTTGAGTCCTACGAGCAGTACTTC. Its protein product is CASSDRVESYEQYF. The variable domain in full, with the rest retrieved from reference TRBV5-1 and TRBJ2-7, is KAGVTQTPRYLIKTRGQQVTLSCSPISGHRSVSWYQQTPGQGLQFLFEYFSETQRNKGNFPGRFSGRQFSNSRSEMNVSTLELGDSALYLCASSDRVESYEQYFGPGTRLTVT.